The sample holds a few counts of the clone carrying this TCR beta chain. These data come from a study of T-cell memory formation after mild COVID-19. Study as a whole: Clustering of TCRs was largely donor specific.

A single record per CDR3 protein comes from TCRdb applying MiXCR to the 5' RACE reads. The sample yields 55,000 to 65,000 distinct CDR3 sequences, 9% to 9.5% seen once. What was sequenced was PBMCs or a T cell subset sorted from them (not recorded which). The receptor's source is a man between 18 and 29 years old who had mild COVID-19 (a few samples of this study predate the infection). Cell type and time point are not known.

The DNA for the CDR3 is TGTGCCAGCAGTTACTCGCCGGGAAATCAGCCCCAGCATTTT. Translated: CASSYSPGNQPQHF. The chain links TRBV6-5 to TRBJ1-5; no clear D. Deletions cut 0 bases from V and 4 bases from J, with 7 bases between. The germline CDR1 and CDR2 sequences are MNHEY and SVGAGI. This CDR3 region has 14 residues.